This TCR beta chain appears in the sequencing data of a study of human T cells and chemical hapten exposure. Turning to the study itself: Upper inner arm skin measuring 2 cm by 2 cm received 2% DPC for sensitization.

MiXCR was run by TCRdb on the RACE reads, yielding one entry per CDR3 protein. This sample yields about 190,000 distinct CDR3 sequences, of which about 25% are seen a single time; 2% to 2.5% belongs to the top ten. Overall study findings and caveats: Significantly greater numbers of large CDR3 similarity clusters came from expanded TCRs than from controls. The count of PT1 expanded TCRs correlated positively with patch test score.

This clonotype was recorded a few times. As yet, its antigen is unknown. Mismatch with germline at one junction end may stem from a read error. The V gene's germline CDR1 is SGDLS and CDR2 YYNGEE. This CDR3 is built from 14 residues. The time point: patch test 3, about 24 weeks after DPC sensitization. Treatment noted: therapeutic diphenylcyclopropenone sensitization with weekly scalp DPC. Extraction yielded total RNA from whole blood (unfractionated). The chain uses TRBV9 and TRBJ2-1; unclear D gene. Sequencing used whole blood, obtained in connection with sensitization to the hapten diphenylcyclopropenone (DPC). The receptor comes from a woman aged 35 to 49 with alopecia areata. Some clones in this sample may be carry-over from other donors' samples. CDR3 protein: CASSVRYSSNEQFF. The CDR3 DNA reads TGTGCCAGCAGCGTAAGGTACTCCTCCAATGAGCAGTTCTTC.